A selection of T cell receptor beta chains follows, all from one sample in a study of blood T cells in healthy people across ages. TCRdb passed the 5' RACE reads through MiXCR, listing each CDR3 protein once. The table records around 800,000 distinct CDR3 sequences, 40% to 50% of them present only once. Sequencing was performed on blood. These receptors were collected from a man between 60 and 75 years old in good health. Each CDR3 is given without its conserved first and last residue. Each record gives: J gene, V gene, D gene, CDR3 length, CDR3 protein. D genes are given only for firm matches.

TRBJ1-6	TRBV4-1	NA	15	ASSRTQGQENKRPLH
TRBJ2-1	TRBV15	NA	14	ATSSLISRVPNEQF
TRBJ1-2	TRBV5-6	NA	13	ASSLAARGHGGYT
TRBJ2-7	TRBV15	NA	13	ATSRDAGIPYEQY
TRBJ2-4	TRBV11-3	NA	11	ASSLTERDIQY
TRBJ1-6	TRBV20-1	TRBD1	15	SAQGQGERKGGSPLH
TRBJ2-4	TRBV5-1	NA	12	ASSFRGGENIQY
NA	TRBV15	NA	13	ATSRDSNGYYEQY
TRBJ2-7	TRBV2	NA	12	ASIEGRITYEQY
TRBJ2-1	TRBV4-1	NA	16	ASSQGSGRSITYNEQF
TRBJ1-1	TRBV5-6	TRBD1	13	ASSSSGQVNTEAF
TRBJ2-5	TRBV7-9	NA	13	ASSFGGRGQETQY
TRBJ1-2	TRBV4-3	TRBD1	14	ASSPGPDRPGYGYT